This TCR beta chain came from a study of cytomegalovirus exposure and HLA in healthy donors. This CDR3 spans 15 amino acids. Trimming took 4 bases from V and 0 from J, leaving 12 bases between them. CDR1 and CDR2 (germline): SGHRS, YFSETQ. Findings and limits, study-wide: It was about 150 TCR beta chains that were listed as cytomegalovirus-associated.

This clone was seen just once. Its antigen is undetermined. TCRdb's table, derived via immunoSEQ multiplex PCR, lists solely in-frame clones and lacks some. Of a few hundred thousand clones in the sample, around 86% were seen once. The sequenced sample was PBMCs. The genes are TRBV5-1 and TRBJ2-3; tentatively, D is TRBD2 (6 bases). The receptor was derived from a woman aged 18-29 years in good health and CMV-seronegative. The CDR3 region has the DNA TGCGCCAGCAGCCCTGGCGGGACCAGCACAGATACGCAGTATTTT. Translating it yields CASSPGGTSTDTQYF.